What follows are 4 T cell receptor beta chains derived from one specimen sequenced in a study of control samples from healthy donors and cancer patients (dated by TCRdb to about 2020). The protocol used for the library was the immunoSEQ multiplex PCR assay. TCRdb carries this immuneACCESS record with in-frame sequences only. Its versions omit some clonotypes, under half of them owing to an unresolved V gene in the studies checked, with the rest unexplained. The sample table lists around 150,000 clones, 94% of them with a count of one. In total, the top ten clones hold around 15% of the sample. The sequencing input was PBMCs. Every receptor here comes from a man aged 55 to 70 with colorectal cancer.

Concerning this clone: This CDR3 is also generated by other DNA sequences in the sample. This chain joins TRBV3-1 (or the pseudogene TRBV3-2) and TRBJ1-2; no clear D gene. Germline CDR1 is LGHDT and CDR2 is YNNKEL (reference sequence). The V and J ends lost 1 base and 4 bases respectively, with 4 bases between them. This CDR3 contains 12 residues. This chain's CDR3 is CASSQGTYGYTF. CDR3 nucleotide sequence: TGTGCCAGCAGCCAAGGAACCTATGGCTACACCTTC.

The chain recombines TRBV28 with TRBJ2-7; 9 nucleotides match TRBD1. Germline V gene sequence: CDR1 MDHEN, CDR2 SYDVKM. The CDR3 runs to 12 residues. V shed 10 bases and J 3 bases; nucleotides not matched to a gene: 4. The chain's CDR3 is CATLDRGYEQYF. In DNA form, the CDR3 reads TGTGCCACCCTGGACAGGGGCTACGAGCAGTACTTC.

This chain uses TRBV28 with TRBJ2-1; 7 bases are a match to TRBD2. CDR1 MDHEN and CDR2 SYDVKM come from the germline V gene. The CDR3 length is 13 residues. The V and J ends lost 6 bases and 8 bases, in that order; junction bases with no gene match: 7. The CDR3 DNA sequence: TGTGCCAGCAGGACTAGCATGGTCCATGAGCAGTTCTTC. It encodes CASRTSMVHEQFF.

V is TRBV19 and J is TRBJ2-1; TRBD1 is a possible D gene (5 bases). The V gene lost 3 bases and the J gene lost 3 bases, with 15 bases spanning the gap. Germline V gene sequence: CDR1 LNHDA, CDR2 SQIVND (reference sequence). This CDR3 is 16 amino acids long. CDR3: CASSISRGKGYNEQFF. The CDR3 DNA is TGTGCCAGTAGTATCAGTAGGGGCAAAGGCTACAATGAGCAGTTCTTC.